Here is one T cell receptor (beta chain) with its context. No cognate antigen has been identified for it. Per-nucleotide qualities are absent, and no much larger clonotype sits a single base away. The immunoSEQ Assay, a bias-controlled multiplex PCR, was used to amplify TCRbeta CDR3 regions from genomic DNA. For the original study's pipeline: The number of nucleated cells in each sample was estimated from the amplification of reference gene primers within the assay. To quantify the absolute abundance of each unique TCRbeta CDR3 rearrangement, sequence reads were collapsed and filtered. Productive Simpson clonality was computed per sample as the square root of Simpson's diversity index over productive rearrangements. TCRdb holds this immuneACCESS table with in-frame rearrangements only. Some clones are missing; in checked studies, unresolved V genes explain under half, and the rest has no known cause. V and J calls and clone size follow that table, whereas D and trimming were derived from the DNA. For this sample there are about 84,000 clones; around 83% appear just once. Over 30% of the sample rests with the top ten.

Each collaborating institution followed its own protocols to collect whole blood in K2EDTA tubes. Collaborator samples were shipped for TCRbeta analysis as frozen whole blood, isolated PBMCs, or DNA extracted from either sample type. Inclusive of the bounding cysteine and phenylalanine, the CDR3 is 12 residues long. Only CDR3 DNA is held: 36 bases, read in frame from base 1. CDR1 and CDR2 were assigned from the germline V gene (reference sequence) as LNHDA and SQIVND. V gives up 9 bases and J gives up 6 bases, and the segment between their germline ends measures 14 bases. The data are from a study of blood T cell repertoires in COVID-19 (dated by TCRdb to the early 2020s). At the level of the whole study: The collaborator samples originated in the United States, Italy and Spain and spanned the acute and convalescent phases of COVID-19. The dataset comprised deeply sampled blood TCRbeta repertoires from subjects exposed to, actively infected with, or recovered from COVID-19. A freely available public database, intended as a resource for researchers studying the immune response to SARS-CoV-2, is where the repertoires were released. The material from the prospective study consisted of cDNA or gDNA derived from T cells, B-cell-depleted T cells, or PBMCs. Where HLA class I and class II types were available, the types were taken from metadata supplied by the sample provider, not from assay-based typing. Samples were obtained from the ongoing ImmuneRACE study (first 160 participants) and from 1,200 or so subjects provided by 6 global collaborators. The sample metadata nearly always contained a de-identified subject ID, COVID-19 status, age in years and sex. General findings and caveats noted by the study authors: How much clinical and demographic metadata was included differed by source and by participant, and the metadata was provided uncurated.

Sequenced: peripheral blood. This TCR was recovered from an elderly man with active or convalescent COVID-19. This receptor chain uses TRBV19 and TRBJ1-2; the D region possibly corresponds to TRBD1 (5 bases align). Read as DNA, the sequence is TGTGCCAGCGGGGGGGGAGGAAATGGCTACACCTTC. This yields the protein CASGGGGNGYTF. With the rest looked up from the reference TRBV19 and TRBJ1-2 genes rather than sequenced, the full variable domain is DGGITQSPKYLFRKEGQNVTLSCEQNLNHDAMYWYRQDPGQGLRLIYYSQIVNDFQKGDIAEGYSVSREKKESFPLTVTSAQKNPTAFYLCASGGGGNGYTFGSGTRLTVV.